The present T cell receptor beta chain was sequenced within a study of vaccination and CD4 T cells after COVID-19. General observations from the study: Investigators enrolled relatively few convalescent patients and included no early post-infection timepoints.

Treatment given: roughly ten-day PBMC culture with coronavirus spike peptide pools or control peptides (ViraFEST assay). One should note that the unexposed donor's CD4+ T cells were collected before the COVID-19 pandemic (2011-2018). Regarding this clonotype: Its specificity is unknown.

The CDR3 is made up of 13 amino acids. Per the germline V gene, CDR1 is SGHTA and CDR2 is FQGTGA. Trimming shortened V by 5 bases and J by 0 bases, and 7 bases separated the two germline ends. CD4+ T cells that had been cultured provided DNA sequenced with the Oncomine TCR Beta short-read assay. It was cultured CD4+ T cells from which genomic DNA was extracted. Using its own MiXCR run on the PCR reads, TCRdb lists one record per CDR3 protein. The repertoire holds 2,000 to 3,000 distinct CDR3 sequences, roughly two fifths seen once, with 43% in the top ten. The sample was CD4+ T cells from blood, cultured in vitro. The chain links TRBV7-3 to TRBJ1-1; no clear D. This sequence originates from a human donor in good health. This CDR3 reads CASSLQMNTEAFF. The CDR3, as DNA: TGTGCCAGCAGCCTCCAGATGAACACTGAAGCTTTCTTT.